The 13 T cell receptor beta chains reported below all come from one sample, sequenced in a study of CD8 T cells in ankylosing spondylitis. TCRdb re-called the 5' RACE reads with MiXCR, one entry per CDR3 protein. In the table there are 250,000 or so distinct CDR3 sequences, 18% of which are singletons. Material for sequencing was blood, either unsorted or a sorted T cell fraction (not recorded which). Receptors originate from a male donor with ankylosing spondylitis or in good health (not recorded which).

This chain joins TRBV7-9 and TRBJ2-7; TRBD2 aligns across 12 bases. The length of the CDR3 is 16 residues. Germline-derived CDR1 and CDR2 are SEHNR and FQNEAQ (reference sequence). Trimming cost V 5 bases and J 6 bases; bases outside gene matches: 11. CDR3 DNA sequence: TGTGCCAGCAGCCTGTCGACTAGCGGGAGTTTAGGCGAGCAGTACTTC. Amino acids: CASSLSTSGSLGEQYF.

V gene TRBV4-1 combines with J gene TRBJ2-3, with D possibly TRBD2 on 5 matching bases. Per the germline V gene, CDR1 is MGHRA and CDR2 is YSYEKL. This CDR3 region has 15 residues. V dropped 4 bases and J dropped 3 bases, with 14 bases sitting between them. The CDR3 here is CASSPLRTFTDTQYF. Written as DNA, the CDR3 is TGCGCCAGCAGCCCCCTTCGGACTTTTACAGATACGCAGTATTTT.

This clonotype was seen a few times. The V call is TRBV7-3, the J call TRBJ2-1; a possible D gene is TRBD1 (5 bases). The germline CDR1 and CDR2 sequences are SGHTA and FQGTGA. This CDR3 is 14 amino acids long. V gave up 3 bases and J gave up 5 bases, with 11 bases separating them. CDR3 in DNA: TGTGCCAGCAGCTTCCTCGCAGGGAACAATGAGCAGTTCTTC. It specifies CASSFLAGNNEQFF.

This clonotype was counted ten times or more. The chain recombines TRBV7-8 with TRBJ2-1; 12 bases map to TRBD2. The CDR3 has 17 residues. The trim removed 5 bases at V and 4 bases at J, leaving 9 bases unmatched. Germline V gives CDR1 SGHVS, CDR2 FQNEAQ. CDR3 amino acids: CASSPRLAGVKYNEQFF. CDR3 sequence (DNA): TGTGCCAGCAGCCCCCGACTAGCGGGAGTCAAGTACAATGAGCAGTTCTTC.

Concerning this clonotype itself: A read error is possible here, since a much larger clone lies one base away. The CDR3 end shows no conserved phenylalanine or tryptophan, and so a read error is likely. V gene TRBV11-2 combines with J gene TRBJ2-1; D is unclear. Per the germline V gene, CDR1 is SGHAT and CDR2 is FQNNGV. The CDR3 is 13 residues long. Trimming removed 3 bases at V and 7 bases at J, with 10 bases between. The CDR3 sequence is CASSFGLGNEQFL. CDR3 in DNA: TGTGCCAGCAGCTTCGGTTTGGGTAATGAGCAGTTCCTC.

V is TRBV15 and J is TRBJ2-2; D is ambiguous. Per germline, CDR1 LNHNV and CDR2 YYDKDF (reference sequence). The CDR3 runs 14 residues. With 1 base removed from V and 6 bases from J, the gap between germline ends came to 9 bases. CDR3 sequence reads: CATSRGSGPGELFF. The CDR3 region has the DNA TGTGCCACCAGCAGAGGCTCAGGCCCCGGGGAGCTGTTTTTT.

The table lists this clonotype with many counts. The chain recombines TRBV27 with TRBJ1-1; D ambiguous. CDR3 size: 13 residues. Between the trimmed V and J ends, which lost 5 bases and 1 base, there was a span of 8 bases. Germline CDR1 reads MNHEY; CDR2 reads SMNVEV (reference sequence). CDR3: CASSARQNTEAFF. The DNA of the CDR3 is TGTGCCAGCAGTGCCCGACAGAACACTGAAGCTTTCTTT.

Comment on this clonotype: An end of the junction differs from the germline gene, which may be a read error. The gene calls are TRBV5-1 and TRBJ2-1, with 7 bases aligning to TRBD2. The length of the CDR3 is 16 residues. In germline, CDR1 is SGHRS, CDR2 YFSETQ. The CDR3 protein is CASSWSLAEIYNEHFF. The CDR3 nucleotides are TGCGCCAGCAGCTGGTCCCTAGCGGAGATTTACAATGAGCATTTCTTC. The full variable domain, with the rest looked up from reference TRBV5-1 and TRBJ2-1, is KAGVTQTPRYLIKTRGQQVTLSCSPISGHRSVSWYQQTPGQGLQFLFEYFSETQRNKGNFPGRFSGRQFSNSRSEMNVSTLELGDSALYLCASSWSLAEIYNEHFFGPGTRLTVL.

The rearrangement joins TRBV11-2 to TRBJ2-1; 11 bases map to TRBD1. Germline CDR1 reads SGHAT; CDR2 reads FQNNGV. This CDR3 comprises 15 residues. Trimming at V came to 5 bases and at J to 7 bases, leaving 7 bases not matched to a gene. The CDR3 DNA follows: TGTGCCAGCAGCAGAGCCGGGACAGGGGGAAATGAGCAGTTCTTC. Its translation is CASSRAGTGGNEQFF.

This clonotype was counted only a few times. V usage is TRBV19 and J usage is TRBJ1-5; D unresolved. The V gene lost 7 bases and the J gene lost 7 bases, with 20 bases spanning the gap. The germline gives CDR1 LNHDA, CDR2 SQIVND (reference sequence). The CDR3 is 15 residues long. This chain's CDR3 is CASNTLRDFGQPQHF. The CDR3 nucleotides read TGTGCCAGTAATACCCTGCGAGATTTCGGGCAGCCCCAGCATTTT.

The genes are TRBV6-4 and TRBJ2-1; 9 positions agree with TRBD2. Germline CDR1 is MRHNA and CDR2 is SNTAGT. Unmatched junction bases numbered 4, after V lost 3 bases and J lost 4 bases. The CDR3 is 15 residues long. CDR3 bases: TGTGCCAGCAGTGATATAGCGGGAGCTTACAATGAGCAGTTCTTC. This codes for CASSDIAGAYNEQFF.

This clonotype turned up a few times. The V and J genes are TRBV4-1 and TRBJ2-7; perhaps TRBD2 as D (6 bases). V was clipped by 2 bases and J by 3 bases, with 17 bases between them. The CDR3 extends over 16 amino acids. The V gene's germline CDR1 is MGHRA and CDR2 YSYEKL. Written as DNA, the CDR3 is TGCGCCAGCAGCCAATCGCGGGGCGGGCGCGACTACGAGCAGTACTTC. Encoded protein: CASSQSRGGRDYEQYF.

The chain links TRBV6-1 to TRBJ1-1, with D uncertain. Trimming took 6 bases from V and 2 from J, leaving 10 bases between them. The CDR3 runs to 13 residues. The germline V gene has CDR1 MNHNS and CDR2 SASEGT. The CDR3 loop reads CASSQQANTEAFF. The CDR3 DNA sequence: TGTGCCAGCAGCCAGCAGGCTAACACTGAAGCTTTCTTT.